Following are 15 T cell receptor beta chains from one sample sequenced in a study of CD8 T cells in Susac syndrome. Random hexamers served to reverse transcribe roughly 0.45 to 1 ug RNA. MiXCR was run by TCRdb on the immunoSEQ multiplex PCR reads, yielding one entry per CDR3 protein. Of about 100,000 distinct CDR3 sequences listed, roughly 96% are singletons. The sequenced material came from CD8+ T cells from PBMCs. The receptors were gathered from a human donor with Susac syndrome.

The chain has TRBV24-1 and TRBJ2-7; D is undetermined. Germline values: CDR1 KGHDR, CDR2 SFDVKD. This CDR3 region has 13 residues. V lost 4 bases and J 0 bases, leaving 6 bases between the germline ends. The CDR3 DNA reads as TGTGCCACCAGTGAGGCAGGCTCCTACGAGCAGTACTTC. This encodes CATSEAGSYEQYF.

V is TRBV6-5 and J is TRBJ1-2; 8 nucleotides agree with TRBD1. The CDR3 loop spans 14 amino acids. CDR1 is MNHEY, CDR2 SVGAGI, per germline. V dropped 6 bases and J dropped 2; count of bases not matched to a gene: 5. The CDR3 DNA follows: TGTGCCAGCAGACCGAGGACAGGGAACTATGGCTACACCTTC. Its translation is CASRPRTGNYGYTF.

The genes are TRBV5-1 and TRBJ2-1; 10 nucleotides line up with TRBD2. After removal of 0 bases from V and 5 bases from J, the junction contained 5 bases not matched to a gene. The germline V gene encodes CDR1 SGHRS and CDR2 YFSETQ. The CDR3 consists of 16 residues. Here the CDR3 DNA reads TGCGCCAGCAGCTTGGGAGGGACTAGCGCTAACAATGAGCAGTTCTTC. It yields the protein CASSLGGTSANNEQFF.

This chain links TRBV5-6 with TRBJ1-5, with a possible D match to TRBD1 (6 bases). This CDR3 is 16 amino acids long. CDR1 and CDR2 from the germline V gene are SGHDT and YYEEEE. The V and J ends lost 0 bases and 6 bases respectively, with 16 bases between them. This chain's CDR3 is CASSLGGSGEGQPQHF. CDR3 nucleotides: TGTGCCAGCAGCTTGGGAGGGTCAGGGGAAGGTCAGCCCCAGCATTTT.

The chain is built from TRBV27 and TRBJ1-1; D gene ambiguous. The V end lost 8 bases, the J end lost 4 bases, and 8 bases lay between the germline ends. The germline gives CDR1 MNHEY, CDR2 SMNVEV (reference sequence). There are 11 residues in the CDR3. CDR3 sequence reads: CASGSFTEAFF. The CDR3 DNA follows: TGTGCCAGCGGTTCCTTCACTGAAGCTTTCTTT.

The chain links TRBV29-1 to TRBJ2-3; possible D gene TRBD2, 6 bases. The CDR3 spans 12 residues. Germline V lookup: CDR1 SQVTM, CDR2 ANQGSEA. The V gene lost 6 bases and the J gene lost 8 bases, with 15 bases spanning the gap. The CDR3 reads CSVERTGGTQYF. The DNA for the CDR3 is TGCAGCGTGGAACGGACCGGGGGTACGCAGTATTTT.

The J gene is TRBJ1-5, the V gene TRBV4-1; D gene uncertain. The V and J ends lost 0 bases and 6 bases respectively, with 9 bases between them. The germline CDR1 and CDR2 sequences are MGHRA and YSYEKL. The CDR3 loop spans 14 amino acids. CDR3 nucleotide sequence: TGCGCCAGCAGCCAAGATGCCGGCCTTCAGCCCCAGCATTTT. This codes for CASSQDAGLQPQHF.

The V and J genes are TRBV12-3 or TRBV12-4 and TRBJ2-7; TRBD2 matches 7 bases. The CDR3 is made up of 12 amino acids. With 5 bases clipped from V and 8 bases from J, the junction kept 6 bases outside the gene matches. The CDR3 protein is CASSGEGMKQYF. The CDR3, as DNA: TGTGCCAGCAGTGGGGAGGGGATGAAGCAGTACTTC.

In this sample, this clonotype turned up once. The chain is built from TRBV14 and TRBJ1-1, with TRBD1 matching over 8 bases. The CDR3 is made up of 15 amino acids. Germline V CDR1 and CDR2: SGHDN, FVKESK. V was clipped by 2 bases and J by 0 bases; unmatched bases: 2. The CDR3 loop is CASSQYRGVNTEAFF. The CDR3 coding sequence is TGTGCCAGCAGCCAATACAGGGGGGTGAACACTGAAGCTTTCTTT.

This clonotype has only a few counts. The chain has TRBV7-2 and TRBJ1-4; 7 bases line up with TRBD1. CDR1 SGHTA and CDR2 FQGNSA come from the germline V gene. V was clipped by 5 bases and J by 5 bases; unmatched bases: 8. This CDR3 is 15 amino acids long. DNA of the CDR3: TGTGCCAGCAGCACTCCGGGACAGCTAAATGAAAAACTGTTTTTT. It translates to CASSTPGQLNEKLFF.

The gene calls are TRBV2 and TRBJ1-1, with 7 positions matching TRBD1. The germline CDR1 and CDR2 sequences are SNHLY and FYNNEI. The CDR3 loop spans 13 amino acids. The ends lost 5 bases at V and 6 bases at J; junction bases unmatched: 6. CDR3 DNA sequence: TGTGCCAGCAGTCACCCAGGACAGGCTGAAGCTTTCTTT. It codes for CASSHPGQAEAFF.

This chain joins TRBV29-1 and TRBJ1-4; possible D gene TRBD1, 6 bases. The V gene lost 4 bases and the J gene lost 4 bases, with 7 bases spanning the gap. Germline-derived CDR1 and CDR2 are SQVTM and ANQGSEA. The CDR3 sequence is 12 residues long. The CDR3, as DNA: TGCAGCGTTGGGACAGATAATGAAAAACTGTTTTTT. Translating gives CSVGTDNEKLFF.

This clonotype was recorded once. The chain links TRBV7-3 to TRBJ2-1; 10 bases are a match to TRBD2. CDR1 and CDR2 from the germline V gene are SGHTA and FQGTGA. The length of the CDR3 is 15 residues. V was pared by 5 bases and J by 9 bases, with 10 bases of the junction left unmatched. The CDR3 nucleotides read TGTGCCAGCAGCCCGCATCTAGCGGGAGTAGGTGAGCAGTTCTTC. This translates into CASSPHLAGVGEQFF.

The J gene is TRBJ2-1, the V gene TRBV20-1, with D perhaps matching TRBD2 (6 bases). Germline V gives CDR1 DFQATT, CDR2 SNEGSKA (reference sequence). The CDR3 is 15 amino acids. V gave up 7 bases and J gave up 0 bases, with 16 bases separating them. CDR3: CSGRLATSSYNEQFF. In DNA form, the CDR3 reads TGCAGTGGGCGGCTAGCGACCTCCTCCTACAATGAGCAGTTCTTC.

This chain uses TRBV28 with TRBJ2-1, with TRBD2 matching 9 bases. Germline values: CDR1 MDHEN, CDR2 SYDVKM. V shed 5 bases and J 8 bases; nucleotides not matched to a gene: 7. The CDR3 has 14 amino acids. DNA of the CDR3: TGTGCCAGCAGTCTAGGACTAGCGCGAGATGAGCAGTTCTTC. Protein product: CASSLGLARDEQFF.